The rows below give T cell receptor beta chains drawn from one sample of a study of shared clonotypes between healthy human individuals. Using immunoSEQ multiplex PCR, the repertoire was profiled, and TCRdb retains in-frame clones only, with some absent. The repertoire holds roughly 330,000 clones, with under 80% as singletons. Sequences were obtained from memory CD4+ T cells sorted from blood. Receptor source: a young man in good health. Each CDR3 is given with its conserved first and last residue. The order of the fields is D gene, J gene, V gene, CDR3 protein. A D gene is named only where the DNA matches it firmly.

NA TRBJ1-4 TRBV27 CASSVDRSNEKLFF
NA TRBJ1-1 TRBV2 CASSVSMNTEAFF
NA TRBJ2-1 TRBV14 CASSQVTTNEQFF
NA TRBJ2-3 TRBV28 CASRPGTDTQYF
TRBD1 TRBJ2-1 TRBV27 CASSSDRPRAEAFF
TRBD1 TRBJ2-1 TRBV19 CASSKQGALINEQFF
TRBD1 TRBJ2-2 TRBV6-6 CASSFTGTGVIGELFF
NA TRBJ2-1 TRBV11-3 CASSSQKRIQFF
NA TRBJ2-1 TRBV9 CASSVVPGGPYNEQFF
NA TRBJ1-5 TRBV30 CAWSNDHQTQPQHF
TRBD1 TRBJ2-7 TRBV18 CASSIQGAGEQYF
NA TRBJ2-5 TRBV15 CATSRDPGREETQYF
TRBD1 TRBJ1-4 TRBV5-4 CASSQGPGQGENEKLFF
NA TRBJ2-5 TRBV5-1 CASSLSYGGNQYF
TRBD2 TRBJ2-3 TRBV5-1 CASSSGLWTSSSTDTQYF
TRBD1 TRBJ2-5 TRBV27 CASSLGQGGPGEQYF
TRBD2 TRBJ2-7 TRBV25-1 CASRERGEQYF
TRBD2 TRBJ2-1 TRBV4-2 CASSLGLAGDNEQFF
NA TRBJ2-1 TRBV28 CASSPGVRVSSYNEQFF
TRBD2 TRBJ2-7 TRBV6-1 CASSGVRLAGSYEQYF
NA TRBJ2-1 TRBV5-4 CASSLVGRGEQFF
NA TRBJ2-7 TRBV20-1 CSAASSEQYF